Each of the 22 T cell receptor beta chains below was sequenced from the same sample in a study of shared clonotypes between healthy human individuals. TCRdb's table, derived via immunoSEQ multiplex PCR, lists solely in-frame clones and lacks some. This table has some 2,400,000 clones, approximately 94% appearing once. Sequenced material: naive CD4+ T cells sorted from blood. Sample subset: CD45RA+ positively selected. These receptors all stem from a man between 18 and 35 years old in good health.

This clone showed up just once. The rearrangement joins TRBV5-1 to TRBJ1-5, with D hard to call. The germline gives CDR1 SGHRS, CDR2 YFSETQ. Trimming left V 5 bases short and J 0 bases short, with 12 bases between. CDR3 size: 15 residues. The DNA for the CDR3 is TGCGCCAGCAGTATCGACGGTTATAGCAATCAGCCCCAGCATTTT. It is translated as CASSIDGYSNQPQHF.

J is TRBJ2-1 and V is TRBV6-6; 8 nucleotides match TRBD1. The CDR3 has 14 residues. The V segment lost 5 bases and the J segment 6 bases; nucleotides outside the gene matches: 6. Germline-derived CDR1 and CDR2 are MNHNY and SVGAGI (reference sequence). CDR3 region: CASSKSGQGNEQFF. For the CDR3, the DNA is TGTGCCAGCAGTAAATCAGGACAGGGCAATGAGCAGTTCTTC.

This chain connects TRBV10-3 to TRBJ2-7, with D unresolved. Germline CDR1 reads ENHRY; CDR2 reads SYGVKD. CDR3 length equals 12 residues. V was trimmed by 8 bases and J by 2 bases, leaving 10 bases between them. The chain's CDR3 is CAIADPPYEQYF. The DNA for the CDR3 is TGTGCCATCGCAGACCCTCCCTACGAGCAGTACTTC.

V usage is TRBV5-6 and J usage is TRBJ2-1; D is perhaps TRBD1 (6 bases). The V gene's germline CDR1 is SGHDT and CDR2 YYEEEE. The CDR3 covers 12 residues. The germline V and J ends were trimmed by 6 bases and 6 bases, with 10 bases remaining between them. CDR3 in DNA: TGTGCCAGCACTAGACAGGTCAATGAGCAGTTCTTC. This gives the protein CASTRQVNEQFF.

The CDR3 is CASHTIQGHPRWTYEQYF. The CDR3 nucleotides read TGTGCCAGCCACACCATACAGGGCCACCCCAGATGGACCTACGAGCAGTACTTC. The chain couples TRBV7-9 to TRBJ2-7; possibly TRBD1 for D (6 bases). CDR3 length equals 18 residues. The V end lost 8 bases, the J end lost 2 bases, and 28 bases lay between the germline ends. From germline, CDR1 is SEHNR and CDR2 FQNEAQ (reference sequence).

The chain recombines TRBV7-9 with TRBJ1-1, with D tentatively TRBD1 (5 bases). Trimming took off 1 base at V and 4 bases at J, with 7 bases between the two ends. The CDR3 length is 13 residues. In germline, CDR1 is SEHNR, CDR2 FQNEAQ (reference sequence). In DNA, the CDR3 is TGTGCCAGCAGCTTAGGGGGACCCACTGAAGCTTTCTTT. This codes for CASSLGGPTEAFF.

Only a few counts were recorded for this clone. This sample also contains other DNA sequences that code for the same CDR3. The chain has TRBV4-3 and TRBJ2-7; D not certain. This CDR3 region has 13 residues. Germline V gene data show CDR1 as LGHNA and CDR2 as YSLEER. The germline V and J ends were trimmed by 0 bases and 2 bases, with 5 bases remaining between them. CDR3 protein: CASSQETAYEQYF. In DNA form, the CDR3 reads TGCGCCAGCAGCCAAGAAACGGCCTACGAGCAGTACTTC.

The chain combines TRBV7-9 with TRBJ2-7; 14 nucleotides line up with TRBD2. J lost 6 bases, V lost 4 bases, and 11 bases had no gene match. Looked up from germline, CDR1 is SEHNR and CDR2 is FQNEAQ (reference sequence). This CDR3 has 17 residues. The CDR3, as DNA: TGTGCCAGCAGCTCCTCCGGGACTAGCGGGAGTTATGGCGAGCAGTACTTC. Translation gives CASSSSGTSGSYGEQYF. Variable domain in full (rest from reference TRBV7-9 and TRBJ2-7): DTGVSQNPRHKITKRGQNVTFRCDPISEHNRLYWYRQTLGQGPEFLTYFQNEAQLEKSRLLSDRFSAERPKGSFSTLEIQRTEQGDSAMYLCASSSSGTSGSYGEQYFGPGTRLTVT.

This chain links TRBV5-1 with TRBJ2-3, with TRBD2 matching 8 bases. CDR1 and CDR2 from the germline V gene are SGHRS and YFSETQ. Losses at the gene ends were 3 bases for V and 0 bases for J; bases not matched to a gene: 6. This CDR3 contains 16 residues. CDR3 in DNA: TGCGCCAGCAGCTGGAGGGTAGCGGGAAGCACAGATACGCAGTATTTT. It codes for CASSWRVAGSTDTQYF.

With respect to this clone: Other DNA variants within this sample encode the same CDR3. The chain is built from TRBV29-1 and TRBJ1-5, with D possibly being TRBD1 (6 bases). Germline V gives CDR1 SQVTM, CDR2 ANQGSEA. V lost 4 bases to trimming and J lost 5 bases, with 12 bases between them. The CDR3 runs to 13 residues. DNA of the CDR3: TGCAGCGTTGCACAGGGCTTGGATCAGCCCCAGCATTTT. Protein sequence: CSVAQGLDQPQHF.

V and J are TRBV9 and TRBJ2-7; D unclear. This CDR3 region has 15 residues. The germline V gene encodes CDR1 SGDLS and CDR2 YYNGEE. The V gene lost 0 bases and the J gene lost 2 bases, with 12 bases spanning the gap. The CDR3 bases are TGTGCCAGCAGCGTAGGGAGTTTGAGTACCTACGAGCAGTACTTC. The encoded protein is CASSVGSLSTYEQYF.

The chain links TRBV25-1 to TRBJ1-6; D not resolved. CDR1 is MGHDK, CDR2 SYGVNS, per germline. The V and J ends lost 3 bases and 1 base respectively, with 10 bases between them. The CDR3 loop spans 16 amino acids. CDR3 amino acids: CASSDIRGSYNSPLHF. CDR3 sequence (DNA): TGTGCCAGCAGTGACATACGGGGTTCCTATAATTCACCCCTCCACTTT. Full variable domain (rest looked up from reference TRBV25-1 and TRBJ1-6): EADIYQTPRYLVIGTGKKITLECSQTMGHDKMYWYQQDPGMELHLIHYSYGVNSTEKGDLSSESTVSRIRTEHFPLTLESARPSHTSQYLCASSDIRGSYNSPLHFGNGTRLTVT.

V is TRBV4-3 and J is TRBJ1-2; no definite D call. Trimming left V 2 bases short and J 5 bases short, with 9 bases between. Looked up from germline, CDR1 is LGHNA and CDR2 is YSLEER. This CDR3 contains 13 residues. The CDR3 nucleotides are TGCGCCAGCAGCCAAAAGATGGCATATGGCTACACCTTC. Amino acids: CASSQKMAYGYTF.

CDR3 sequence (DNA): TGTGCCAGCAGTGAATTTGGGACTAGCGGTCTCTACGAGCAGTACTTC. Its translation is CASSEFGTSGLYEQYF. This chain links TRBV2 with TRBJ2-7, with TRBD2 identical over 11 bases. The CDR3 is 16 amino acids. V shed 2 bases, J shed 3 bases, and the junction held 6 bases outside the gene matches. CDR1 and CDR2 from the germline V gene are SNHLY and FYNNEI.

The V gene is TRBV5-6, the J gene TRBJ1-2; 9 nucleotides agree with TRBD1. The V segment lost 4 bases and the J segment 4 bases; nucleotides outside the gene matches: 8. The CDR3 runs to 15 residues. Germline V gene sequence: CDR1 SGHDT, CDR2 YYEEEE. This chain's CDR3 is CASSPTGGEIYGYTF. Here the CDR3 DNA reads TGTGCCAGCAGCCCGACAGGGGGTGAGATCTATGGCTACACCTTC.

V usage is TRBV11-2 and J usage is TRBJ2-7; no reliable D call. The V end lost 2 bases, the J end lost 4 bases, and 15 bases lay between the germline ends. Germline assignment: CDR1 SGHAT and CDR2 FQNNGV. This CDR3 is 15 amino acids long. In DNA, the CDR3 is TGTGCCAGCAGCTTATCAGAAAGCACTACATACGAGCAGTACTTC. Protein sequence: CASSLSESTTYEQYF.

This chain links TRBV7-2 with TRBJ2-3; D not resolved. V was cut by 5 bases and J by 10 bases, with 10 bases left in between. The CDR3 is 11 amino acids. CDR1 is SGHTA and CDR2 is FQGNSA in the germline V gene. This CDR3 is CASSEQRAQYF. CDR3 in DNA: TGTGCCAGCAGCGAACAGAGAGCGCAGTATTTT.

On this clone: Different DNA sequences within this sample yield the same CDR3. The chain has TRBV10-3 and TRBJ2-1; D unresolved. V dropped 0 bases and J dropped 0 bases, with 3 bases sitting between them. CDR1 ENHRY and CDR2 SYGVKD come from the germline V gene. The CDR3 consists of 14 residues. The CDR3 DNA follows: TGTGCCATCAGTGAGTCGGGCTCCTACAATGAGCAGTTCTTC. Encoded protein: CAISESGSYNEQFF.

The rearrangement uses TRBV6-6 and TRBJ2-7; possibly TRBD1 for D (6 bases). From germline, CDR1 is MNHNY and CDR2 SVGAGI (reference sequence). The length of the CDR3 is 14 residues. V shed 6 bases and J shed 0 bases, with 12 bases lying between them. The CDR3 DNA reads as TGTGCCAGCAGCGGACAGCCCCTCTCCTACGAGCAGTACTTC. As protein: CASSGQPLSYEQYF.

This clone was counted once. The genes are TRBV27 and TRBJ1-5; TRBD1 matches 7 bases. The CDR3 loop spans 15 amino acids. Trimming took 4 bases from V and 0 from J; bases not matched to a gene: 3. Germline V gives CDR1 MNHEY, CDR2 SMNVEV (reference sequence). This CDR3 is CASSSGQISNQPQHF. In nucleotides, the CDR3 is TGTGCCAGCAGTTCGGGACAGATTAGCAATCAGCCCCAGCATTTT.

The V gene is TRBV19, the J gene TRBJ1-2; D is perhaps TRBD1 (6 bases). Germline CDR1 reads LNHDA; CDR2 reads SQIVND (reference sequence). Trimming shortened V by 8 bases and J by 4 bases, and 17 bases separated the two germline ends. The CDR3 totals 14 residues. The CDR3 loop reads CASGSDRALYGYTF. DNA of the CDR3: TGTGCCAGTGGTTCGGACAGAGCCCTCTATGGCTACACCTTC.

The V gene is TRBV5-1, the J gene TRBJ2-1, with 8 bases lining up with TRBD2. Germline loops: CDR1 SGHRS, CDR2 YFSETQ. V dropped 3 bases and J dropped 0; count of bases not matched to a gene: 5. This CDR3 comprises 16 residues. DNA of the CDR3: TGCGCCAGCAGCTCAGAAGCGGGGGCCTCCTACAATGAGCAGTTCTTC. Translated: CASSSEAGASYNEQFF.